This note documents a single T cell receptor beta chain sequence. The antigen it binds to is not known. Nothing much larger sits one base from this clone, and base qualities are not available. The roughly 39 donors, aged about 6 to 100 years, were systemically healthy Caucasian individuals from Russia. Each donor gave 8 to 10 milliliters of peripheral blood, collected into EDTA-treated Vacutainer tubes. Ficoll-Paque density-gradient centrifugation was used to isolate PBMCs, with at least 6 million per sample. Trizol reagent was used to extract total RNA from PBMCs, with at least 5 micrograms per sample. Naive CD45RAhigh/CD27high T cell percentages were measured by flow cytometry on a PBMC aliquot from every donor. The germline V gene specifies KGHDR as CDR1 and SFDVKD as CDR2. The CDR3 has 15 amino acids, counting the end cysteine and phenylalanine. The only DNA kept is the CDR3, 45 bases in frame from the first base. The junction shows trimming of 6 bases on V and 5 bases on J, plus 16 bases between the germline ends.

These data belong to a study of blood T cells in healthy people across ages (dated by TCRdb to between 2014 and 2016). For the study in its entirety: Template switching captured roughly one uniquely barcoded TCR beta cDNA molecule per two T cells in model experiments. To track age-related changes in TCR beta repertoire diversity, the study relied on deep sequencing normalized with unique cDNA molecular identifiers. The donors were divided into four age groups: young (average 16 years), middle-aged (approximately 39), aged (about 61) and long-lived (approximately 74). To avoid experimental bias, donors of different ages were distributed randomly across sequencing lanes. Two additional independent replicas of 1 million unique cDNA reads from the same blood draw were analyzed for two donors (one aged 18 to 29 and one aged 80 or older).

Beyond this particular receptor, the publication reports: Estimates of total diversity based on one million sequenced T cells were regarded as lower bounds and as underestimates. Because profiling used bulk unsorted PBMCs, naive and antigen-experienced compartments could not be compared conclusively. Compared with the aged group, more naive CD4+ T cells, fewer expanded clones and increased TCR diversity were shown by the long-lived group, suggesting age selection. Observed TCR beta diversity per million T cells fell roughly linearly with age, and a significant reduction was already apparent by age around 40. Because the CMV infection status of the donors was unknown, age-related changes in expanded clonotypes may potentially have been confounded. There was a strong correlation between observed TCR beta diversity and the percentage of naive T cells measured by flow cytometry.

Library method: 5' RACE. Data came from an Illumina HiSeq 2500. A second roughly 6 to 12 cycle PCR used a sample-barcoded 5' primer and a J-beta primer mix. Each TCR beta cDNA molecule received a unique molecular identifier from a template-switch 5' adaptor carrying 12 random nucleotides. Each sample yielded at least 3 million CDR3-containing paired-end reads. First-strand cDNA synthesis was performed from all RNA using the Mint cDNA synthesis kit, with priming by a TRBC-specific oligonucleotide. Following uracil-DNA glycosylase treatment, a first 18-cycle PCR with universal primers M1SS and BC2_uni_R was performed on all cDNA. The authors processed their data as follows. Each sample was normalized by randomly selecting 1 million high-quality reads, each carrying a distinct molecular identifier. Instead of being binned into consensus sequences, reads with shared molecular identifiers were discarded. MiTCR, run with a Q25 quality threshold and the strictest error-elimination algorithm, handled CDR3 identification, clonotype clustering and error correction. A nonparametric unseen species model with Euler transformation was used to estimate a lower bound on total TCR beta diversity. TCRdb cleaned the public reads at Q25 with fastp, built clones with MiXCR and kept in-frame beta chains. CDR3 protein duplicates are merged, each entry listing the most common genes and DNA. What appears here as the V and J calls and clone size reflects TCRdb's work, not the paper's. The table for this sample lists about 730,000 distinct CDR3 sequences; roughly 47% of them were counted only once. The top ten clonotypes cover 20% to 25% of the sample.

This chain joins TRBV24-1 to TRBJ1-5; TRBD1 could be the D gene, as 6 bases match. The origin of this receptor is a woman aged 60-75 years in good health. The sample consisted of blood. The DNA reads TGTGCCACCAGTCCAAGCTGGGGGGCTGATCAGCCCCAGCATTTT. Translated, this is CATSPSWGADQPQHF.